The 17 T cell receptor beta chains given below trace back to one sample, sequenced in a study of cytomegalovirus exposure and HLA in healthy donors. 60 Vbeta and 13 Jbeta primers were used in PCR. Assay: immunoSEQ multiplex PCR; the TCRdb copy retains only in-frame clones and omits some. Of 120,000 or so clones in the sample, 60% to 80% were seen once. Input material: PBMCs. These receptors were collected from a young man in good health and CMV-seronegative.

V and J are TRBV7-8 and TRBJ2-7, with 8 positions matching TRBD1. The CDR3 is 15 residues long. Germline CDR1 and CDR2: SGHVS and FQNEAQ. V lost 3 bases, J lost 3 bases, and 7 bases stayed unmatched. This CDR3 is CASSFGQGDVYEQYF. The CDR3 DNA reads TGTGCCAGCAGCTTTGGACAGGGTGATGTCTACGAGCAGTACTTC.

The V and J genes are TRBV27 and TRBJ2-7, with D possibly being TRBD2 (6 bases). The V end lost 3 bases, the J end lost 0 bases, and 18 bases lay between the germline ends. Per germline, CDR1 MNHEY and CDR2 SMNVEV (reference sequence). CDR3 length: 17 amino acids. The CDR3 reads CASSFQNPDGSSYEQYF. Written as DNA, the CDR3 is TGTGCCAGCAGTTTCCAGAACCCCGACGGGAGCTCCTACGAGCAGTACTTC.

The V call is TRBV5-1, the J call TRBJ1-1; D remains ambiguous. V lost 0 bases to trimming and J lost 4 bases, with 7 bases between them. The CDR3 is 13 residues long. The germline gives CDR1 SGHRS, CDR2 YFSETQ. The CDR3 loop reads CASSLDSSTEAFF. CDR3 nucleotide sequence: TGCGCCAGCAGCTTGGACAGTAGCACTGAAGCTTTCTTT.

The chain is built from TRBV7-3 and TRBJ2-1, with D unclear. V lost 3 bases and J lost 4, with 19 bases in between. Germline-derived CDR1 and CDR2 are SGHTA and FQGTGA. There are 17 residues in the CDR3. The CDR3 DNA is TGTGCCAGCAGCTTTCGCCCCCTCACGGAGACTTACAATGAGCAGTTCTTC. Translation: CASSFRPLTETYNEQFF.

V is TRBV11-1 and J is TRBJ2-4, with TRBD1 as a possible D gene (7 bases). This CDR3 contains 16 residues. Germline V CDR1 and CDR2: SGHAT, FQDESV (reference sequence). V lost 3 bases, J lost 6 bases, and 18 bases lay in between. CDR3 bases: TGTGCCAGCAGCTTGGAATACGCGGGACAGCTAAACATTCAGTACTTC. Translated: CASSLEYAGQLNIQYF.

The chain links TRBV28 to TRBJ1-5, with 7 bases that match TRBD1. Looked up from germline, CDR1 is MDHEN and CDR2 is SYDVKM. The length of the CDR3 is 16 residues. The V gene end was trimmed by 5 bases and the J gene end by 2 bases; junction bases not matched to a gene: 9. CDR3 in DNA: TGTGCCAGCAGTCCAACAGGGGTGGAGGGCAATCAGCCCCAGCATTTT. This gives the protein CASSPTGVEGNQPQHF. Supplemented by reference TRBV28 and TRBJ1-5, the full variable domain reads DVKVTQSSRYLVKRTGEKVFLECVQDMDHENMFWYRQDPGLGLRLIYFSYDVKMKEKGDIPEGYSVSREKKERFSLILESASTNQTSMYLCASSPTGVEGNQPQHFGDGTRLSIL.

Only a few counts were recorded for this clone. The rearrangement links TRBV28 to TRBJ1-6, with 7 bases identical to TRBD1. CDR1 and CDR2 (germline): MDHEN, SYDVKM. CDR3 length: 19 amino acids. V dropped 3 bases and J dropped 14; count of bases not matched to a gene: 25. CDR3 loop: CASSFGGTELTRIVLTLHF. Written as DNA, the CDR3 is TGTGCCAGCAGTTTTGGGGGGACAGAATTAACCCGAATTGTGCTCACCCTCCACTTT. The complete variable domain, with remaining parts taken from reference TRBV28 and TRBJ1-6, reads DVKVTQSSRYLVKRTGEKVFLECVQDMDHENMFWYRQDPGLGLRLIYFSYDVKMKEKGDIPEGYSVSREKKERFSLILESASTNQTSMYLCASSFGGTELTRIVLTLHFGNGTRLTVT.

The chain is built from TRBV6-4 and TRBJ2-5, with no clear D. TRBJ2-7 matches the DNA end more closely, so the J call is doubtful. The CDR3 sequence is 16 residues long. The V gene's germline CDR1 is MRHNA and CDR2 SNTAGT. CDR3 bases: TGTGCCAGCAGTGACTCGGCCAGTACAGCCGTCCACGAGCAGTACTTC. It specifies CASSDSASTAVHEQYF.

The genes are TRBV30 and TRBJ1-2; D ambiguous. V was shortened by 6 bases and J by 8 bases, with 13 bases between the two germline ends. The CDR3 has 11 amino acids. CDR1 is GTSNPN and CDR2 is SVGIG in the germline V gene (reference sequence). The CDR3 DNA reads TGTGCCTGTGAGAGGGTTTACGGCTACACCTTC. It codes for CACERVYGYTF.

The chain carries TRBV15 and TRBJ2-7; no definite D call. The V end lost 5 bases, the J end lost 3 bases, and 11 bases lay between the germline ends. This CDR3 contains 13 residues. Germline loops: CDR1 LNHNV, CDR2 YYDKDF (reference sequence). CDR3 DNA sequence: TGTGCCACCAGCGACCGGGTGCACTACGAGCAGTACTTC. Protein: CATSDRVHYEQYF.

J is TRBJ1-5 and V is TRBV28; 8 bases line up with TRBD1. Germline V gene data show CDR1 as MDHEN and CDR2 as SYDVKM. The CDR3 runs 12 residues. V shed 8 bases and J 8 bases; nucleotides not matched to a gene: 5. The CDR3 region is CASPDRGKPQHF. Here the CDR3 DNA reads TGTGCCAGCCCCGACAGGGGAAAGCCCCAGCATTTT.

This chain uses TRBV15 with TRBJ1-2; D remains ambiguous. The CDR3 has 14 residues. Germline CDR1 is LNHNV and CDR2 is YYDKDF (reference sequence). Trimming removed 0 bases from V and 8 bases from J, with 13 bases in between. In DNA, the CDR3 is TGTGCCACCAGCAGAGATAGTTCAATCCGCGGCTACACCTTC. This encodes CATSRDSSIRGYTF.

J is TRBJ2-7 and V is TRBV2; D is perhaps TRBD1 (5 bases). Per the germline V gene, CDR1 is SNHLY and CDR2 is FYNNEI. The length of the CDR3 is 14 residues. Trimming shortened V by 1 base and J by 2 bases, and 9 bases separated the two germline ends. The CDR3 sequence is CASSEGQPTYEQYF. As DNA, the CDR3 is TGTGCCAGCAGTGAAGGACAGCCTACCTACGAGCAGTACTTC.

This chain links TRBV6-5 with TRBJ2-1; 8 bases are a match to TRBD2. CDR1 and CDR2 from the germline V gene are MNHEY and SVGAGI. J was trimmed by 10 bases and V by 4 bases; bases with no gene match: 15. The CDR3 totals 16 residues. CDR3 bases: TGTGCCAGCAGTTCACCCGGGACTAGTAATCTTAGAGAGCAGTTCTTC. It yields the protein CASSSPGTSNLREQFF.

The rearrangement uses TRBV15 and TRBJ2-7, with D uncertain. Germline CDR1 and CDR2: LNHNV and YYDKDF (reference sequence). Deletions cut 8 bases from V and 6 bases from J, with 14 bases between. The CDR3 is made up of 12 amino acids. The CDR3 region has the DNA TGTGCCACCGGCTTCGGGTCTAGCGAGCAGTACTTC. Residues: CATGFGSSEQYF.

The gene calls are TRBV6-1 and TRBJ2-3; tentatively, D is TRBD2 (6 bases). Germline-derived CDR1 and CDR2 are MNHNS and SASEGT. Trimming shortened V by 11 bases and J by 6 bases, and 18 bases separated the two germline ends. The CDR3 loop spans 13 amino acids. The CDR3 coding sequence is TGTGCCTCTGGCCTAGGGGCGGGGGATACGCAGTATTTT. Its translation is CASGLGAGDTQYF.

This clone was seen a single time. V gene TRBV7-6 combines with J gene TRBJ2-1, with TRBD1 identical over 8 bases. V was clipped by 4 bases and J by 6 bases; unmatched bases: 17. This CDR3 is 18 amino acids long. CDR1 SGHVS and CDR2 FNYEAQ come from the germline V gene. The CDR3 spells CASSSLSGGVSVFNEQFF. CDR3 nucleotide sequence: TGTGCCAGCAGCTCTTTATCAGGGGGCGTAAGTGTATTCAATGAGCAGTTCTTC. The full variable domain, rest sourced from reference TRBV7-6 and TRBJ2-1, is GAGVSQSPRYKVTKRGQDVALRCDPISGHVSLYWYRQALGQGPEFLTYFNYEAQQDKSGLPNDRFSAERPEGSISTLTIQRTEQRDSAMYRCASSSLSGGVSVFNEQFFGPGTRLTVL.